A selection of T cell receptor beta chains follows, all from one sample in a study of cytomegalovirus exposure and HLA in healthy donors. TCRdb's copy holds only in-frame clones and misses some; the assay was immunoSEQ multiplex PCR. The data show around 250,000 clones, 90% seen once. Sequencing used PBMCs. These receptor sequences come from a woman aged 25 to 45 in good health and CMV-seronegative. Each CDR3 is given with its conserved first and last residue.

J: TRBJ2-7
V: TRBV11-2
CDR3: CASSINKRESYEQYF

J: TRBJ2-7
V: TRBV10-3
CDR3: CAISDRGGGYEQYF

J: TRBJ2-1
V: TRBV5-6
CDR3: CASQTGLNYNEQFF

J: TRBJ2-7
V: TRBV9
CDR3: CASSVGAGGPHEQYF

J: TRBJ1-3
V: TRBV19
CDR3: CASHTYRQGPSGNTIYF

J: TRBJ2-3
V: TRBV15
CDR3: CATDGGRALDTQYF

J: TRBJ1-5
V: TRBV7-8
CDR3: CASSQGSEPQHF

J: TRBJ1-4
V: TRBV5-1
CDR3: CASSPGQGNEKLFF

J: TRBJ1-2
V: TRBV20-1
CDR3: CTVNGYTF

J: TRBJ1-5
V: TRBV4-3
CDR3: CASSRTDITGYFCRASNQPQHF

J: TRBJ2-7
V: TRBV4-3
CDR3: CASSQAPGRMSSYEQYF

J: TRBJ2-1
V: TRBV27
CDR3: CASSPWTSGRMNEQFF

J: TRBJ2-7
V: TRBV5-4
CDR3: CASSLGQGSGEQYF